Following are 29 T cell receptor beta chains from one sample sequenced in a study of OX40 agonist ivuxolimab in advanced cancers. TCRdb keeps only in-frame clones here, not all; method: immunoSEQ multiplex PCR. In the table there are some 64,000 clones, 85% to 95% of which are singletons. Source: CD4+ or CD8+ T cells sorted from blood, taken in a trial of the OX40 agonist ivuxolimab. The receptor set was obtained from an adult with an advanced solid tumor such as melanoma, head and neck, liver or kidney cancer.

The V gene is TRBV7-9, the J gene TRBJ2-7; 8 positions match TRBD1. In germline, CDR1 is SEHNR, CDR2 FQNEAQ (reference sequence). Germline trimming cut 5 bases from V and 5 bases from J; bases unmatched to any gene: 8. The CDR3 is made up of 14 amino acids. In nucleotides, the CDR3 is TGTGCCAGCAGCCCAGCAGGGGGCCCCAACGAGCAGTACTTC. Protein sequence: CASSPAGGPNEQYF.

DNA for the CDR3: TGTGCCAGCAGTAGGGGGACGACCTACGAGCAGTACTTC. This sequence encodes CASSRGTTYEQYF. The chain joins TRBV7-8 to TRBJ2-7; tentatively, D is TRBD1 (6 bases). The length of the CDR3 is 13 residues. V was trimmed by 6 bases and J by 2 bases, leaving 11 bases between them. Per germline, CDR1 SGHVS and CDR2 FQNEAQ.

V and J are TRBV7-3 and TRBJ2-1; no firm D call. Looked up from germline, CDR1 is SGHTA and CDR2 is FQGTGA. V was trimmed by 2 bases and J by 5 bases, leaving 7 bases between them. The CDR3 length is 13 residues. CDR3 protein: CASSLLHNNEQFF. Here the CDR3 DNA reads TGTGCCAGCAGCTTACTCCATAACAATGAGCAGTTCTTC.

The chain recombines TRBV19 with TRBJ2-7, with TRBD1 matching over 9 bases. CDR3 length equals 14 residues. Per the germline V gene, CDR1 is LNHDA and CDR2 is SQIVND (reference sequence). V shed 3 bases, J shed 3 bases, and the junction held 3 bases outside the gene matches. The CDR3 DNA sequence: TGTGCCAGTAGTATCGGGACAGGGCGCTACGAGCAGTACTTC. Translating it yields CASSIGTGRYEQYF.

V is TRBV5-8 and J is TRBJ2-1; TRBD2 aligns across 7 bases. CDR3 length: 15 residues. Germline lookup yields CDR1 SGHTS and CDR2 YDEGEE. The V segment lost 4 bases and the J segment 3 bases; nucleotides outside the gene matches: 7. CDR3 in DNA: TGTGCCAGCAGCCGTTTGCGGGAGAACTACAATGAGCAGTTCTTC. Translation gives CASSRLRENYNEQFF. Drawing the rest from reference TRBV5-8 and TRBJ2-1, the complete variable domain is EAGVTQSPTHLIKTRGQQATLRCSPISGHTSVYWYQQALGLGLQFLLWYDEGEERNRGNFPPRFSGRQFPNYSSELNVNALELEDSALYLCASSRLRENYNEQFFGPGTRLTVL.

The CDR3 DNA reads TGTGCCAGTAGTCAGGGTTGGCCCGGGGAGCTGTTTTTT. It encodes CASSQGWPGELFF. The chain has TRBV19 and TRBJ2-2; tentative D call: TRBD1 (5 bases). Germline-derived CDR1 and CDR2 are LNHDA and SQIVND (reference sequence). This CDR3 comprises 13 residues. The V and J ends lost 5 bases and 6 bases respectively, with 10 bases between them.

The rearrangement joins TRBV30 to TRBJ1-4, with 8 positions matching TRBD1. CDR3 length: 14 residues. J lost 8 bases, V lost 2 bases, and 7 bases had no gene match. Per the germline V gene, CDR1 is GTSNPN and CDR2 is SVGIG (reference sequence). The CDR3 spells CAWSSPDREEKLFF. For the CDR3, the DNA is TGTGCCTGGAGTTCCCCGGACAGGGAAGAAAAACTGTTTTTT. The variable domain in full, completed from reference TRBV30 and TRBJ1-4, reads SQTIHQWPATLVQPVGSPLSLECTVEGTSNPNLYWYRQAAGRGLQLLFYSVGIGQISSEVPQNLSASRPQDRQFILSSKKLLLSDSGFYLCAWSSPDREEKLFFGSGTQLSVL.

In its sample, this clone was seen once. V and J are TRBV6-5 and TRBJ1-2; no clear D. Germline V gives CDR1 MNHEY, CDR2 SVGAGI. V was cut by 0 bases and J by 2 bases, with 7 bases left in between. CDR3 size: 14 residues. This chain's CDR3 is CASSYSGKNYGYTF. The CDR3 DNA reads as TGTGCCAGCAGTTACTCGGGAAAAAACTATGGCTACACCTTC.

The chain has TRBV19 and TRBJ2-1, with 14 bases identical to TRBD2. Germline V gene lookup returns CDR1 LNHDA and CDR2 SQIVND (reference sequence). V shed 11 bases, J shed 9 bases, and the junction held 12 bases outside the gene matches. CDR3 length equals 15 residues. The CDR3 region has the DNA TGTGCCTCGGGCTGGGGACTAGCGGGAGTAGGTGAGCAGTTCTTC. Its translation: CASGWGLAGVGEQFF. Drawing the rest from reference TRBV19 and TRBJ2-1, the complete variable domain is DGGITQSPKYLFRKEGQNVTLSCEQNLNHDAMYWYRQDPGQGLRLIYYSQIVNDFQKGDIAEGYSVSREKKESFPLTVTSAQKNPTAFYLCASGWGLAGVGEQFFGPGTRLTVL.

The genes are TRBV27 and TRBJ1-5; 7 positions agree with TRBD1. The junction had 7 bases not matched to a gene; V was cut back by 2 bases and J by 3 bases. There are 16 residues in the CDR3. CDR1 and CDR2 (germline): MNHEY, SMNVEV (reference sequence). This chain's CDR3 is CASSLGYRGINQPQHF. CDR3 DNA: TGTGCCAGCAGTTTAGGTTACAGGGGAATCAATCAGCCCCAGCATTTT.

The genes are TRBV4-1 and TRBJ2-2; D gene unclear. CDR1 MGHRA and CDR2 YSYEKL come from the germline V gene. The CDR3 consists of 12 residues. The V gene lost 1 base and the J gene lost 9 bases, with 6 bases spanning the gap. CDR3 nucleotide sequence: TGCGCCAGCAGCCAAGCCGGCAGGGAGCTGTTTTTT. It specifies CASSQAGRELFF.

V usage is TRBV4-1 and J usage is TRBJ2-3, with TRBD2 identical over 8 bases. The CDR3 runs 15 residues. Germline lookup yields CDR1 MGHRA and CDR2 YSYEKL. Trimming cost V 1 base and J 5 bases; bases outside gene matches: 5. CDR3 DNA: TGCGCCAGCAGCCAAGGTCCCGGGGGGGTAGATACGCAGTATTTT. Its protein is CASSQGPGGVDTQYF.

The chain joins TRBV19 to TRBJ2-7, with 9 bases that match TRBD1. The germline V gene has CDR1 LNHDA and CDR2 SQIVND (reference sequence). The ends lost 7 bases at V and 3 bases at J; junction bases unmatched: 7. This CDR3 region has 14 residues. DNA of the CDR3: TGTGCCAGTACCCCGGGACAGGGCATCTACGAGCAGTACTTC. Translating gives CASTPGQGIYEQYF. The entire variable domain, with the rest obtained from reference TRBV19 and TRBJ2-7, is as follows: DGGITQSPKYLFRKEGQNVTLSCEQNLNHDAMYWYRQDPGQGLRLIYYSQIVNDFQKGDIAEGYSVSREKKESFPLTVTSAQKNPTAFYLCASTPGQGIYEQYFGPGTRLTVT.

The genes are TRBV6-5 and TRBJ2-1, with a tentative D call TRBD2 (6 bases). There are 14 residues in the CDR3. From germline, CDR1 is MNHEY and CDR2 SVGAGI. The V end was cut by 2 bases, the J end by 5 bases, with 10 bases between. For the CDR3, the DNA is TGTGCCAGCAGTTACGGGGGGTCCCACAATGAGCAGTTCTTC. Its translation: CASSYGGSHNEQFF.

J is TRBJ2-7 and V is TRBV29-1; D gene unclear. Germline CDR1 reads SQVTM; CDR2 reads ANQGSEA. Trimming took off 4 bases at V and 5 bases at J, with 15 bases between the two ends. This CDR3 region has 13 residues. The CDR3 region is CSVADLGYHEQYF. The CDR3 bases are TGCAGCGTTGCCGACCTGGGCTACCACGAGCAGTACTTC.

The V and J genes are TRBV6-1 and TRBJ2-3; D possibly matches TRBD1 or TRBD2 (5 bases each). The CDR3 is 15 residues long. Germline V lookup: CDR1 MNHNS, CDR2 SASEGT. The ends were cut back, 7 bases at V and 5 bases at J, with 19 bases in the middle. This CDR3 reads CASTPGAVTLDTQYF. The CDR3 DNA sequence: TGTGCCAGCACCCCCGGGGCAGTAACCCTAGATACGCAGTATTTT.

The chain joins TRBV28 to TRBJ1-5; a possible D gene is TRBD1 (5 bases). With 6 bases removed from V and 0 bases from J, the gap between germline ends came to 12 bases. Germline V gene sequence: CDR1 MDHEN, CDR2 SYDVKM. The length of the CDR3 is 15 residues. CDR3 in amino acids: CASRRDRHSNQPQHF. The CDR3 bases are TGTGCCAGCAGGCGGGACCGCCATAGCAATCAGCCCCAGCATTTT.

This clone was seen once. V gene TRBV5-1 combines with J gene TRBJ2-2; D gene uncertain. CDR1 and CDR2 from the germline V gene are SGHRS and YFSETQ. V lost 1 base and J lost 1, with 2 bases in between. This CDR3 region has 13 residues. CDR3: CASSLLNTGELFF. Written as DNA, the CDR3 is TGCGCCAGCAGCTTGTTGAACACCGGGGAGCTGTTTTTT.

This clone was observed once. V and J are TRBV6-5 and TRBJ2-7, with D unresolved. The CDR3 consists of 11 residues. V was pared by 5 bases and J by 5 bases, with 7 bases between. Germline CDR1 reads MNHEY; CDR2 reads SVGAGI. The CDR3 DNA sequence: TGTGCCAGCAGTCGATTAGACGAGCAGTACTTC. It specifies CASSRLDEQYF.

The chain carries TRBV7-8 and TRBJ2-7; no definite D call. Trimming took 0 bases from V and 0 from J, leaving 6 bases between them. Germline V gene lookup returns CDR1 SGHVS and CDR2 FQNEAQ. The CDR3 length is 14 residues. The CDR3 bases are TGTGCCAGCAGCTTAGCTGGTAGCTCCTACGAGCAGTACTTC. Translated: CASSLAGSSYEQYF.

CDR3 sequence (DNA): TGTGCCAGCAGGATCCGGGACAGGGGGTCGGTTGACAATGAGCAGTTCTTC. Its protein is CASRIRDRGSVDNEQFF. The V gene is TRBV11-2, the J gene TRBJ2-1; 11 nucleotides align to TRBD1. CDR3 length equals 17 residues. V was clipped by 6 bases and J by 5 bases; unmatched bases: 12. Per the germline V gene, CDR1 is SGHAT and CDR2 is FQNNGV.

J is TRBJ2-7 and V is TRBV19; 8 bases fit TRBD2. Germline V gene lookup returns CDR1 LNHDA and CDR2 SQIVND (reference sequence). Trimming at V came to 6 bases and at J to 6 bases, leaving 16 bases not matched to a gene. This CDR3 is built from 16 residues. The CDR3 spells CASSPGRGLDESEQYF. The CDR3 nucleotides are TGTGCCAGTAGCCCGGGCCGGGGACTAGACGAGTCCGAGCAGTACTTC.

V gene TRBV27 combines with J gene TRBJ2-2, with TRBD2 matching over 9 bases. The junction had 4 bases not matched to a gene; V was cut back by 8 bases and J by 6 bases. The CDR3 is 13 residues long. Germline lookup yields CDR1 MNHEY and CDR2 SMNVEV (reference sequence). The CDR3 DNA follows: TGTGCCAGCTGCGCGGGAGGGGCCGGGGAGCTGTTTTTT. Translated: CASCAGGAGELFF.

The J gene is TRBJ2-5, the V gene TRBV28; possible D gene TRBD2, 6 bases. With 1 base removed from V and 5 bases from J, the gap between germline ends came to 11 bases. The germline V gene encodes CDR1 MDHEN and CDR2 SYDVKM. CDR3 length: 14 residues. The CDR3 nucleotides read TGTGCCAGCAGTTTATTGGCGGGAACGGAGACCCAGTACTTC. This gives the protein CASSLLAGTETQYF.

On this clone: The junction shows a germline mismatch at one end, possibly a read error. The chain is built from TRBV7-7 and TRBJ2-1; 11 nucleotides align to TRBD1. Germline V gene data show CDR1 as SSHAT and CDR2 as FNYEAQ (reference sequence). The CDR3 has 14 amino acids. CDR3 protein: CASSEGQGANEQFF. Here the CDR3 DNA reads TGTGCTAGCAGCGAAGGACAGGGGGCGAATGAGCAGTTCTTC.

The V gene is TRBV4-1, the J gene TRBJ1-6, with unresolved D. Germline lookup yields CDR1 MGHRA and CDR2 YSYEKL. This CDR3 has 20 residues. With 3 bases removed from V and 5 bases from J, the gap between germline ends came to 26 bases. The CDR3 region has the DNA TGCGCCAGCAGCCATCTCTTGCATCGGGAGGTGGATGGGCATAATTCACCCCTCCACTTT. Translation gives CASSHLLHREVDGHNSPLHF.

This chain connects TRBV6-5 to TRBJ1-4, with D maybe TRBD1 (6 bases). V was clipped by 5 bases and J by 13 bases, with 20 bases between them. Germline assignment: CDR1 MNHEY and CDR2 SVGAGI. The CDR3 extends over 14 amino acids. CDR3 region: CASSPVTEGGGLFF. CDR3 DNA sequence: TGTGCCAGCAGTCCGGTCACCGAGGGGGGAGGACTGTTTTTT.

The gene calls are TRBV16 and TRBJ1-2, with D uncertain. Trimming removed 4 bases at V and 3 bases at J, with 12 bases between. Looked up from germline, CDR1 is KGHSY and CDR2 is FQNENV. The CDR3 has 14 residues. The CDR3 DNA reads as TGTGCCAGCAGCCCCGTAGTAATTCACTATGGCTACACCTTC. Protein: CASSPVVIHYGYTF.

V gene TRBV10-2 combines with J gene TRBJ1-6, with no clear D. Germline CDR1 is WSHSY and CDR2 is SAAADI. The CDR3 covers 12 residues. V lost 0 bases and J lost 9, with 3 bases in between. CDR3 nucleotides: TGCGCCAGCAGTGAGTCGATTTCACCCCTCCACTTT. Translated, it gives CASSESISPLHF.